This TCR beta chain stems from a study of cytomegalovirus exposure and HLA in healthy donors. Findings of the study overall: The HLA-A and HLA-B alleles of most subjects were reportedly predicted accurately from TCR beta sequences.

PCR was performed using 60 Vbeta and 13 Jbeta primers. Assay used: immunoSEQ multiplex PCR; TCRdb lists only in-frame clones, some missing. The table has 130,000 to 150,000 clones, about 84% seen once. Germline assignment: CDR1 MNHNS and CDR2 SASEGT. J was trimmed by 2 bases and V by 2 bases; bases with no gene match: 10. The CDR3 spans 19 residues. This clone was seen only once. Its antigen is not identified. The chain couples TRBV6-1 to TRBJ1-6, with 9 bases fitting TRBD1. Source material: PBMCs. This TCR was sampled from a woman aged 18 to 35 in good health and CMV-seropositive. Written as DNA, the CDR3 is TGTGCCAGCAGTGAAAGGGGAAACGGACAGGGGCCCTATAATTCACCCCTCCACTTT. Protein: CASSERGNGQGPYNSPLHF.